Listed here are 10 T cell receptor beta chains from one sample, sequenced in a study of blood T cells in healthy people across ages. Using a J-beta primer mix together with a sample-barcoded 5' primer, a second PCR was run for about 7 to 12 cycles. Via MiXCR, TCRdb re-called the 5' RACE reads, giving one row per CDR3 protein. The sample has hundreds of thousands of distinct CDR3 sequences, over 45% seen once; the top ten hold approximately 20%. The sequencing input was blood. The receptor set was obtained from a young man in good health.

This chain joins TRBV2 and TRBJ2-2; no definite D call. Trimming removed 6 bases from V and 0 bases from J, with 5 bases in between. The CDR3 is 13 amino acids. Germline CDR1 and CDR2: SNHLY and FYNNEI. CDR3 amino acids: CASRVTNTGELFF. CDR3 coding DNA: TGTGCCAGCAGGGTAACGAACACCGGGGAGCTGTTTTTT. Using reference TRBV2 and TRBJ2-2 for the parts outside the CDR3, the full variable domain is EPEVTQTPSHQVTQMGQEVILRCVPISNHLYFYWYRQILGQKVEFLVSFYNNEISEKSEIFDDQFSVERPDGSNFTLKIRSTKLEDSAMYFCASRVTNTGELFFGEGSRLTVL.

The table lists this clonotype with a few counts. The rearrangement joins TRBV20-1 to TRBJ1-1; the D is unclear. The V gene lost 5 bases and the J gene lost 5 bases, with 15 bases spanning the gap. CDR3 length equals 13 residues. Germline V gene sequence: CDR1 DFQATT, CDR2 SNEGSKA (reference sequence). The CDR3 DNA reads as TGCAGTGCTCCAAGCGGACGCCCAACTGAAGCTTTCTTT. Translation: CSAPSGRPTEAFF.

There are a few counts of this clonotype. The chain is built from TRBV20-1 and TRBJ2-7; D is tentatively TRBD1 or TRBD2 (5 bases each). The CDR3 loop spans 16 amino acids. V was trimmed by 4 bases and J by 5 bases, leaving 24 bases between them. Germline V gene lookup returns CDR1 DFQATT and CDR2 SNEGSKA (reference sequence). The CDR3 sequence is CSATPPGWGMKDEQYF. CDR3 nucleotide sequence: TGCAGTGCTACCCCGCCCGGGTGGGGGATGAAGGACGAGCAGTACTTC.

This clonotype was detected only a few times. This chain links TRBV20-1 with TRBJ1-2; D gene unclear. Germline lookup yields CDR1 DFQATT and CDR2 SNEGSKA (reference sequence). The CDR3 spans 12 residues. The CDR3 bases are TGCAGCCCACGATACGGAGACTATGGCTACACCTTC. This translates into CSPRYGDYGYTF.

V and J are TRBV20-1 and TRBJ2-1; D perhaps matches TRBD1 (5 bases). In germline, CDR1 is DFQATT, CDR2 SNEGSKA (reference sequence). The V and J ends lost 5 bases and 6 bases respectively, with 20 bases between them. This CDR3 has 15 amino acids. CDR3 in amino acids: CSAGRQGSALNEQFF. DNA of the CDR3: TGCAGTGCTGGTCGTCAGGGTTCGGCCCTCAATGAGCAGTTCTTC.

The chain couples TRBV7-9 to TRBJ2-5; possibly TRBD2 for D (5 bases). The J call may be faulty, since TRBJ2-7 better matches the DNA end. This CDR3 has 13 residues. Germline V gene sequence: CDR1 SEHNR, CDR2 FQNEAQ (reference sequence). The CDR3 region has the DNA TGTGCCAGCGAGGGTACGTCCCCCTACGAGCAGTACTTC. It specifies CASEGTSPYEQYF.

This clonotype was found a few times. A much bigger clone sits one base away, suggesting this may be a read error. J is TRBJ2-3 and V is TRBV11-2; D may be TRBD2 (5 bases). The CDR3 runs to 13 residues. Germline V gene lookup returns CDR1 SGHAT and CDR2 FQNNGV. V shed 5 bases and J shed 3 bases, with 9 bases lying between them. The CDR3 is CASSVALTDTQYF. The DNA of the CDR3 is TGTGCCAGCAGCGTAGCGCTGACAGATACGCAGTATTTT.

This chain connects TRBV7-2 to TRBJ1-1; D unclear. This CDR3 is 14 amino acids long. Germline V lookup: CDR1 SGHTA, CDR2 FQGNSA. The V gene lost 5 bases and the J gene lost 3 bases, with 13 bases spanning the gap. The chain's CDR3 is CASSPPSVDTEAFF. CDR3 sequence (DNA): TGTGCCAGCAGCCCCCCGAGCGTGGACACTGAAGCTTTCTTT.

This chain joins TRBV4-2 and TRBJ2-1; D may be TRBD2 (5 bases). The germline V and J ends were trimmed by 2 bases and 11 bases, with 25 bases remaining between them. Germline V lookup: CDR1 LGHNA, CDR2 YNFKEQ. CDR3 length equals 17 residues. CDR3 sequence reads: CASSQFEGDTTRNKQFF. Written as DNA, the CDR3 is TGTGCCAGCAGCCAATTTGAGGGAGATACTACGAGGAATAAGCAGTTCTTC.

The chain carries TRBV6-2 or TRBV6-3 and TRBJ2-7, with a weak D call TRBD2 (5 bases). The end of the DNA aligns better with TRBJ2-5, so the J call may be wrong. Germline V lookup: CDR1 MNHEY, CDR2 SVGEGT. CDR3 size: 14 residues. As DNA, the CDR3 is TGTGCCAGCGGAACGGGGTCCCGCCGGGAGACCCAGTACTTC. Translation gives CASGTGSRRETQYF.